This record looks at one T cell receptor beta chain sequence and its context. This clone has a handful of counts. No cognate antigen has been identified for it. No much larger clone is present one base from it, and per-base qualities are unavailable. The data originate from a study of technical replicates of blood from a handful of donors (dated by TCRdb to about 2017). The library was prepared using the immunoSEQ multiplex PCR assay. The table was pulled from immuneACCESS by TCRdb, which kept in-frame rearrangements only. Such tables lose some clones; where checked, under half of the loss comes from unresolved V genes, and the rest has no known cause. For this sample there are 65,000 to 95,000 clones; 93% appear just once. About 0.25% of the sample goes to the ten largest clones. Reading the germline V gene gives CDR1 KGHSH and CDR2 LQKENI. The CDR3 runs 15 amino acids, cysteine and phenylalanine included. Of all the DNA, just the CDR3 is kept, 45 bases in frame from base 1. V loses 2 bases, J loses 8 bases, and the germline ends lie 17 bases apart.

Recombination connected TRBV18 to TRBJ2-3, with TRBD1 as a weak D call on 6 bases. The clonotype originates from a human donor in good health. The sample consisted of T cells isolated from PBMCs. Here the CDR3 is given as CASSPVQGELGTQYF. The DNA reads as follows: TGTGCCAGCTCACCAGTACAGGGAGAGTTAGGTACGCAGTATTTT.